These 23 T cell receptor beta chains were sequenced from one sample in a study of beta chain features in type 1 diabetes. The whole isolated RNA underwent reverse transcription, so sequencing captured expressed TCRB transcripts. The assay was immunoSEQ multiplex PCR, and TCRdb's table has in-frame clones only and misses some. The table records about 230,000 clones, 9.6% of them present only once. The sequenced sample consisted of naive CD4+ T cells from blood. These receptors were collected from a woman in her late teens or twenties in good health.

This clone was found a few times. The CDR3 here is CASSPKTGVGEAFF. CDR3 sequence (DNA): TGTGCCAGCTCACCGAAGACAGGGGTCGGCGAAGCTTTCTTT. This rearrangement joins TRBV18 to TRBJ1-1; 8 positions match TRBD1. This CDR3 has 14 residues. Trimming cost V 3 bases and J 8 bases; bases outside gene matches: 8. The V gene's germline CDR1 is KGHSH and CDR2 LQKENI.

A few counts support this clone. V and J are TRBV5-1 and TRBJ2-2; TRBD2 is a possible D gene (6 bases). The CDR3 has 15 residues. Trimming pared 3 bases from V and 2 bases from J, leaving 11 bases between. CDR1 and CDR2 (germline): SGHRS, YFSETQ. The CDR3 DNA follows: TGCGCCAGCAGCTGGCCGGGACTTAACACCGGGGAGCTGTTTTTT. Translating it yields CASSWPGLNTGELFF.

The chain combines TRBV9 with TRBJ2-3; tentatively, D is TRBD2 (6 bases). Deletions cut 3 bases from V and 6 bases from J, with 17 bases between. In germline, CDR1 is SGDLS, CDR2 YYNGEE. This CDR3 comprises 15 residues. The CDR3 region has the DNA TGTGCCAGCAGCGACCTGGCCGGGGACTCCGATACGCAGTATTTT. This gives the protein CASSDLAGDSDTQYF.

The CDR3 here is CAWMATRGDHTEQFF. The DNA of the CDR3 is TGTGCCTGGATGGCGACGCGGGGGGATCACACTGAGCAGTTCTTC. The V gene is TRBV30, the J gene TRBJ2-1, with 8 positions matching TRBD2. Germline trimming cut 4 bases from V and 9 bases from J; bases unmatched to any gene: 14. Germline CDR1 is GTSNPN and CDR2 is SVGIG (reference sequence). This CDR3 comprises 15 residues.

This clone has only a few counts. The V and J genes are TRBV7-9 and TRBJ2-7, with TRBD2 identical over 9 bases. V dropped 1 base and J dropped 5; count of bases not matched to a gene: 12. CDR3 length equals 17 residues. The germline V gene has CDR1 SEHNR and CDR2 FQNEAQ (reference sequence). CDR3 coding DNA: TGTGCCAGCAGCTTAGATTTGAGCGGGAGGACCTTCAACGAGCAGTACTTC. It codes for CASSLDLSGRTFNEQYF.

This clone was observed a few times. V gene TRBV10-3 combines with J gene TRBJ2-2; 7 bases align to TRBD2. This CDR3 has 13 residues. Germline V gene lookup returns CDR1 ENHRY and CDR2 SYGVKD. The junction had 6 bases not matched to a gene; V was cut back by 8 bases and J by 6 bases. The DNA for the CDR3 is TGTGCCATCCACGGGAGGAATGCCGGGGAGCTGTTTTTT. Its translation is CAIHGRNAGELFF.

The V and J genes are TRBV19 and TRBJ1-2, with a weak D call TRBD1 (5 bases). The germline V and J ends were trimmed by 0 bases and 5 bases, with 10 bases remaining between them. Germline V lookup: CDR1 LNHDA, CDR2 SQIVND (reference sequence). The CDR3 has 14 amino acids. The CDR3, as DNA: TGTGCCAGTAGTATAGAGGGGACTCGGTATGGCTACACCTTC. This translates into CASSIEGTRYGYTF.

The chain joins TRBV6-6 to TRBJ2-7; TRBD2 matches 13 bases. Germline loops: CDR1 MNHNY, CDR2 SVGAGI (reference sequence). The CDR3 totals 16 residues. V gave up 6 bases and J gave up 0 bases; unmatched junction bases: 5. The CDR3 loop reads CASRSGTSGVSYEQYF. The CDR3 DNA follows: TGTGCCAGCAGGTCCGGGACTAGCGGGGTCTCCTACGAGCAGTACTTC.

In this sample, this clone turned up a few times. The chain has TRBV5-4 and TRBJ2-5; maybe TRBD1 (6 bases). The CDR3 extends over 16 amino acids. Trimming stripped 0 bases from V and 1 base from J, with 13 bases between. Germline V gene sequence: CDR1 SGHNT, CDR2 YYREEE (reference sequence). CDR3 nucleotides: TGTGCCAGCAGCTTGGACAGGGCCTCCGCCCAAGAGACCCAGTACTTC. It yields the protein CASSLDRASAQETQYF.

This clone came up a few times. The chain links TRBV29-1 to TRBJ1-1, with 8 bases matching TRBD1. The germline CDR1 and CDR2 sequences are SQVTM and ANQGSEA. J gave up 1 base and V 3 bases, and 4 bases lay outside the gene matches. The CDR3 length is 14 residues. CDR3 amino acids: CSVDDRGRNTEAFF. The CDR3 DNA reads TGCAGCGTTGATGACAGGGGTCGGAACACTGAAGCTTTCTTT.

Of note for this clone: Other DNA sequences in this specimen translate into the identical CDR3. The rearrangement uses TRBV5-4 and TRBJ1-5; D remains unclear. V was trimmed by 0 bases and J by 4 bases, leaving 8 bases between them. The CDR3 extends over 14 amino acids. CDR1 and CDR2 from the germline V gene are SGHNT and YYREEE (reference sequence). The CDR3 region has the DNA TGTGCCAGCAGCTTGGCAGGAGGAAATCAGCCCCAGCATTTT. It is translated as CASSLAGGNQPQHF. The variable domain in full, with the rest retrieved from reference TRBV5-4 and TRBJ1-5, is ETGVTQSPTHLIKTRGQQVTLRCSSQSGHNTVSWYQQALGQGPQFIFQYYREEENGRGNFPPRFSGLQFPNYSSELNVNALELDDSALYLCASSLAGGNQPQHFGDGTRLSIL.

The chain carries TRBV2 and TRBJ1-4; perhaps TRBD1 as D (5 bases). V lost 4 bases and J 8 bases, leaving 14 bases between the germline ends. The V gene's germline CDR1 is SNHLY and CDR2 FYNNEI. CDR3 length: 14 amino acids. The CDR3 is CASSAVTVGEKLFF. CDR3 coding DNA: TGTGCCAGCAGTGCAGTGACAGTCGGCGAAAAACTGTTTTTT.

There are a few counts of this clone. The chain carries TRBV7-2 and TRBJ2-5; TRBD2 aligns across 13 bases. Trimming removed 6 bases from V and 0 bases from J; junction bases left unmatched: 10. The CDR3 is 18 amino acids. Germline CDR1 and CDR2: SGHTA and FQGNSA. The CDR3 nucleotides are TGTGCCAGCAGTTTTGGACTAGCGGGGGTTACGTACCAAGAGACCCAGTACTTC. Translating gives CASSFGLAGVTYQETQYF.

This clone was seen ten or more times. The rearrangement links TRBV29-1 to TRBJ1-1, with unresolved D. There are 10 residues in the CDR3. CDR1 is SQVTM, CDR2 ANQGSEA, per germline. V lost 7 bases and J 3 bases, leaving 6 bases between the germline ends. Here the CDR3 DNA reads TGCAGCGCCTCTGACACTGAAGCTTTCTTT. Its translation is CSASDTEAFF.

The J gene is TRBJ1-6, the V gene TRBV9; D perhaps matches TRBD1 (5 bases). V lost 0 bases and J lost 8, with 12 bases in between. The CDR3 spans 15 residues. Germline V gives CDR1 SGDLS, CDR2 YYNGEE. CDR3 nucleotides: TGTGCCAGCAGCGTAGCCCAGGGAGGAGATTCACCCCTCCACTTT. Encoded protein: CASSVAQGGDSPLHF.

This clone was seen a handful of times. This chain links TRBV19 with TRBJ1-5; 8 nucleotides match TRBD1. The CDR3 loop spans 14 amino acids. Germline V gene lookup returns CDR1 LNHDA and CDR2 SQIVND (reference sequence). V lost 5 bases and J lost 2; bases outside the gene matches: 2. DNA of the CDR3: TGTGCCAGTAGTGAGACAGGGGGCAATCAGCCCCAGCATTTT. As protein: CASSETGGNQPQHF.

This chain joins TRBV15 and TRBJ2-5, with D hard to call. The V gene's germline CDR1 is LNHNV and CDR2 YYDKDF (reference sequence). This CDR3 is 13 amino acids long. V lost 0 bases to trimming and J lost 4 bases, with 6 bases between them. CDR3 in amino acids: CATSRDVGETQYF. The CDR3 nucleotides are TGTGCCACCAGCAGAGATGTCGGAGAGACCCAGTACTTC.

This clone was recorded a few times. The chain carries TRBV27 and TRBJ2-7; TRBD1 aligns across 10 bases. There are 14 residues in the CDR3. Trimming at V came to 5 bases and at J to 6 bases, leaving 7 bases not matched to a gene. The germline CDR1 and CDR2 sequences are MNHEY and SMNVEV (reference sequence). This CDR3 is CASSPGQGGLEQYF. The DNA for the CDR3 is TGTGCCAGCAGTCCCGGACAGGGGGGGCTCGAGCAGTACTTC.

This clone has ten or more counts. The genes are TRBV30 and TRBJ1-2; no definite D call. The germline V gene has CDR1 GTSNPN and CDR2 SVGIG (reference sequence). V dropped 3 bases and J dropped 7 bases, with 15 bases sitting between them. CDR3 length equals 13 residues. CDR3 bases: TGTGCCTGGAGCGGAGTCTACGCTGGTGGCTACACCTTC. Protein sequence: CAWSGVYAGGYTF.

There are a few counts of this clone. This chain connects TRBV10-2 to TRBJ1-1; D is perhaps TRBD1 (6 bases). In germline, CDR1 is WSHSY, CDR2 SAAADI. V gave up 8 bases and J gave up 1 base, with 14 bases separating them. The CDR3 spans 14 residues. CDR3 residues: CASADRWGNTEAFF. For the CDR3, the DNA is TGCGCCAGCGCCGACAGGTGGGGGAACACTGAAGCTTTCTTT.

For this clone: Because the CDR3 is missing its conserved closing phenylalanine or tryptophan, this is likely a read error. The DNA is left out, because the CDR3 cannot be placed on it with certainty; the CDR3 is given as TCRdb lists it. The chain recombines TRBV7-9 with TRBJ2-7; the D call in the table, TRBD1, was not verified against the DNA. Per germline, CDR1 SEHNR and CDR2 FQNEAQ (reference sequence). Inclusive of both ends, the CDR3 amounts to 15 amino acids. The CDR3 sequence is CASSYLPPGQGTASL.

The chain couples TRBV28 to TRBJ2-1; 7 bases agree with TRBD2. This CDR3 region has 15 residues. The germline gives CDR1 MDHEN, CDR2 SYDVKM. J gave up 9 bases and V 2 bases, and 10 bases lay outside the gene matches. The DNA of the CDR3 is TGTGCCAGCAGTTTAAGCGGGATAGAGGGCATTGAGCAGTTCTTC. Protein product: CASSLSGIEGIEQFF.

This clone was counted between two and nine times. The chain uses TRBV5-4 and TRBJ2-7; 8 bases line up with TRBD2. V gave up 5 bases and J gave up 0 bases; unmatched junction bases: 10. Germline CDR1 SGHNT, CDR2 YYREEE (reference sequence). The CDR3 is 16 residues long. The CDR3: CASRTYGGEGSYEQYF. CDR3 nucleotides: TGTGCCAGCAGAACCTACGGGGGGGAGGGCTCCTACGAGCAGTACTTC.